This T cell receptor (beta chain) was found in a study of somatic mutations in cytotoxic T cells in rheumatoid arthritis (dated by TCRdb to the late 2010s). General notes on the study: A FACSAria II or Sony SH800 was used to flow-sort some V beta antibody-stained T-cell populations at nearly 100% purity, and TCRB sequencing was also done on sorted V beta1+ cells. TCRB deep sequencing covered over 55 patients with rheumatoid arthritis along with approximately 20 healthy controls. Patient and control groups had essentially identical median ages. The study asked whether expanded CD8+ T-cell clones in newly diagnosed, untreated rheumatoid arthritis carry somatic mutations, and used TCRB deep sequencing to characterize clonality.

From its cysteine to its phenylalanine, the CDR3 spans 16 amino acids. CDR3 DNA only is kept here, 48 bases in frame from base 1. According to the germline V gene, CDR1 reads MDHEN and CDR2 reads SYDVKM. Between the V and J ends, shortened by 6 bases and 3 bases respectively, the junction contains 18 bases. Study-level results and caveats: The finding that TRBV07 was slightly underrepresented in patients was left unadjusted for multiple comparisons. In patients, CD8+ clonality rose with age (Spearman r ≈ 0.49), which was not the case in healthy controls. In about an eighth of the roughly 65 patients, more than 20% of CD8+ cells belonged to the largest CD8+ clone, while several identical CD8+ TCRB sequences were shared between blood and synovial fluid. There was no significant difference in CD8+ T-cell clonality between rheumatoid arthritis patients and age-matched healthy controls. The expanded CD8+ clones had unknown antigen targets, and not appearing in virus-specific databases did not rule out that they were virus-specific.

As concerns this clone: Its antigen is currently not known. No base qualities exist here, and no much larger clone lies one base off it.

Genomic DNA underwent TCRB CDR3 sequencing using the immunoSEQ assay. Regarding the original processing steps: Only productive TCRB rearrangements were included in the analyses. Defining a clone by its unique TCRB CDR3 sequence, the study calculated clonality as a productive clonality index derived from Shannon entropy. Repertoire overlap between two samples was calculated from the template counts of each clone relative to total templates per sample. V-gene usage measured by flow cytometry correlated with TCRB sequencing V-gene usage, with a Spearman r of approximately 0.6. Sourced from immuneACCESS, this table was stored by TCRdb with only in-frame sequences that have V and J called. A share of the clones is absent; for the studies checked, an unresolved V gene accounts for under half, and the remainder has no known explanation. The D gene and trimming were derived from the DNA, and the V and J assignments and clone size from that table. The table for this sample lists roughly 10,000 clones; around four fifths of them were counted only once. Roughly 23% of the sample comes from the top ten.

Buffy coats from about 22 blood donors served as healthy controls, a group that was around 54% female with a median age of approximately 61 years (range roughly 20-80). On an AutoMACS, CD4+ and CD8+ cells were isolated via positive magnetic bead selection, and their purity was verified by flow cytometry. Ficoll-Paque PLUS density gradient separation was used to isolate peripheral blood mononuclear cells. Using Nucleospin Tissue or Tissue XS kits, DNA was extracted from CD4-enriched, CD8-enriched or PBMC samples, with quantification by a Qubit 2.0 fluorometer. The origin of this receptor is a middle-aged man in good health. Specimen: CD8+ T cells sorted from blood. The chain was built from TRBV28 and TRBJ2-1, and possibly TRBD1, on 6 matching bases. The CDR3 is CASSPRSGVGYNEQFF. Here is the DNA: TGTGCCAGCAGCCCGAGGTCAGGGGTAGGCTACAATGAGCAGTTCTTC.